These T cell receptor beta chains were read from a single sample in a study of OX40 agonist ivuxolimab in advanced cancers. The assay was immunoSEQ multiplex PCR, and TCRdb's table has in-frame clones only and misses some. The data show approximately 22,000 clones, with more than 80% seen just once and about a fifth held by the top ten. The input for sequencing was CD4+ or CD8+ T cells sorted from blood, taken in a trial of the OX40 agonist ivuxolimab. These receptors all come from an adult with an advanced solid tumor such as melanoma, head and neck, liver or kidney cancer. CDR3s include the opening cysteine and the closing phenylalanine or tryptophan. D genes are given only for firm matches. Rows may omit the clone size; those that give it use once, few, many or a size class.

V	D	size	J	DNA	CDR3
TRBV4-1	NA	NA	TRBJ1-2	TGCGCCAGCAGCCAAGGAATCCAGGTGAACTATGGCTACACCTTC	CASSQGIQVNYGYTF
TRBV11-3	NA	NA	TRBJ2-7	TGTGCCAGCAGCAACCGGGACACCTACGAGCAGTACTTC	CASSNRDTYEQYF
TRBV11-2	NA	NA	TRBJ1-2	TGTGCCAGCAGCTTAGAAGCGGCTGGCTACACCTTC	CASSLEAAGYTF
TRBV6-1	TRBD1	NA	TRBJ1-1	TGTGCCAGCAACCGCTTACGACAGGGCAACACTGAAGCTTTCTTT	CASNRLRQGNTEAFF
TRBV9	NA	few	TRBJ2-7	TGTGCCACCCCTAAGAGCCCCATTGGGGGGGCGACCTACGAGCAGTACTTC	CATPKSPIGGATYEQYF
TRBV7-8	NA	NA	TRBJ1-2	TGTGCCAGCAGCTTAGGGGGGACCGACTCAGATTATGGCTACACCTTC	CASSLGGTDSDYGYTF
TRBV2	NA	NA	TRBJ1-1	TGTGCCAGCAGCCCCGACCCCTACACTGAAGCTTTCTTT	CASSPDPYTEAFF
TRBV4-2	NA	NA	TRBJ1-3	TGTGCCAGCAGCCAAGATGCCGGGCGGCGCTCTGGAAACACCATATATTTT	CASSQDAGRRSGNTIYF
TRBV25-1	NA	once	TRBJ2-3	TGTGCCAGCAGTTTCGTGGGGGCAAGCACAGATACGCAGTATTTT	CASSFVGASTDTQYF
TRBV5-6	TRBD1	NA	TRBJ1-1	TGTGCCAGCAGCTTCTTGGCAGGGGGCTACACTGAAGCTTTCTTT	CASSFLAGGYTEAFF
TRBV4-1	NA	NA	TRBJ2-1	TGCGCCAGCAGCCAAAACAGCGGACCTTACAATGAGCAGTTCTTC	CASSQNSGPYNEQFF
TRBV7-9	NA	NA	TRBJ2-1	TGTGCCAGCAGTCTCACCGCGGGGGCTGAGCAGTTCTTC	CASSLTAGAEQFF
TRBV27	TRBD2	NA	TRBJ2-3	TGTGCCAGCAGTTTATCTGGCGGGGGTTCAGATACGCAGTATTTT	CASSLSGGGSDTQYF
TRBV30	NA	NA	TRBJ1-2	TGTGCCATGGAGACGGGGATTCCTAACTATGGCTACACCTTC	CAMETGIPNYGYTF
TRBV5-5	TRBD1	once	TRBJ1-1	TGTGCCAGCAGCTCCCGGGACAGGGTGACCACTGAAGCTTTCTTT	CASSSRDRVTTEAFF
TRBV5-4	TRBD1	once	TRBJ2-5	TGTGCCAGCAGCATAAGGACAGGGGGCCCAGAGACCCAGTACTTC	CASSIRTGGPETQYF
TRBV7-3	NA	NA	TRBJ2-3	TGTGCCAGCAGCCACCCTGGCGAGGATACGCAGTATTTT	CASSHPGEDTQYF
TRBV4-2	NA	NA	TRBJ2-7	TGTGCCAGCAGCTCAGAATCCGCATCCTACGAGCAGTACTTC	CASSSESASYEQYF
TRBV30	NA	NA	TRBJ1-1	TGTGCCTGGAGATGGGGATACACTGAAGCTTTCTTT	CAWRWGYTEAFF
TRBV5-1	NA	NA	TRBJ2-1	TGCGCCAGCAGCTTGTCGGGACAAAAAGGGAATGAGCAGTTCTTC	CASSLSGQKGNEQFF
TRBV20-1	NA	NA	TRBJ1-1	TGCAGTGCTAGAGTTTCATTGGTGGCTTTCTTT	CSARVSLVAFF
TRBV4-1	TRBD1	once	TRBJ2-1	TGCGCCAGCAGCCAAGAATTGGACAGGGCCAATGAGCAGTTCTTC	CASSQELDRANEQFF
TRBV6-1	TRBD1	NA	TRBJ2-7	TGTGCCAGCAGCGGGACAGGGGGCTGGTACGAGCAGTACTTC	CASSGTGGWYEQYF
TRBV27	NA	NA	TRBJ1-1	TGTGCCAGCAGTTTAAATCCATACATGAACACTGAAGCTTTCTTT	CASSLNPYMNTEAFF
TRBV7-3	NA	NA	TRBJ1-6	TGTGCCAGCAGCCGTGGAGACGCCGGTTCACCCCTCCACTTT	CASSRGDAGSPLHF
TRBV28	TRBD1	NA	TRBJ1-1	TGTGCCAGCAGTTCGGGAAGGGGGCGGAACACTGAAGCTTTCTTT	CASSSGRGRNTEAFF
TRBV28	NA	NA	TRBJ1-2	TGTGCCAGCAGCCCGGGGGGGACTGGTGGCTACACCTTC	CASSPGGTGGYTF
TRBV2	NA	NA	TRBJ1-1	TGTGCCAGCAGGGGCCTAGAAGCTTTCTTT	CASRGLEAFF
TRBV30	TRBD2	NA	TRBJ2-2	TGTGCCTGGAGCGTCGGGGGGTCCGGGGAGCTGTTTTTT	CAWSVGGSGELFF
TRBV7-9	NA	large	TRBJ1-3	TGTGCCAGCAGCTTAGGGGGAGGCCCAAGCTCTGGAAACACCATATATTTT	CASSLGGGPSSGNTIYF
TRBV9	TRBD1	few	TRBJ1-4	TGTGCCAGCAGCGTAGCCGGGACAGGAAGGGAAAAACTGTTTTTT	CASSVAGTGREKLFF
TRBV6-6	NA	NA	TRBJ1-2	TGTGCCAGCAGTTACGTTCCGGTAAATGGAGGCTACACCTTC	CASSYVPVNGGYTF
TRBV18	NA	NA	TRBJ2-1	TGTGCCAGCTCGCCAACCACAGGGAGCAATGAGCAGTTCTTC	CASSPTTGSNEQFF
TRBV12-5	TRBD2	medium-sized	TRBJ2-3	TGTGCTAGTGGTTTGGTACTCGGGGGGAACACAGATACGCAGTATTTT	CASGLVLGGNTDTQYF
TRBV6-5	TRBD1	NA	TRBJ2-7	TGTGCCAGCAGTTACTCGGAGGACAGGGCTTTAGAGCAGTACTTC	CASSYSEDRALEQYF
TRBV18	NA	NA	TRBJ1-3	TGTGCCAGCTCAAAAGTCCAGGGAGACACCATATATTTT	CASSKVQGDTIYF
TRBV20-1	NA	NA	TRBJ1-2	TGCAGTGCTAGCCCAGGGTTGGGCTACACCTTC	CSASPGLGYTF
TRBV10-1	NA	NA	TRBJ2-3	TGCGCCAGCAGTGAGGGTGTTTCACTATTTGATACGCAGTATTTT	CASSEGVSLFDTQYF
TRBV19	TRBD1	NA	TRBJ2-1	TGTGCCAGTAGTATAGGGGACAGTGGATTTTCTGAGCAGTTCTTC	CASSIGDSGFSEQFF
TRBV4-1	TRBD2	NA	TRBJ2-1	TGCGCCAGCAGCCCCCGGACTAGCGGCTACAATGAGCAGTTCTTC	CASSPRTSGYNEQFF
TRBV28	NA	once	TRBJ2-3	TGTGCCAGCAGTCCCGGAGGGGGACGAGATACGCAGTATTTT	CASSPGGGRDTQYF
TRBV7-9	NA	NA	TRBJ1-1	TGTGCCAGCAGCCCGGGACAGAACACTGAAGCTTTCTTT	CASSPGQNTEAFF
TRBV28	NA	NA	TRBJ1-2	TGTGCCAGCATCGCCTTGTCTACGAACTATGGCTACACCTTC	CASIALSTNYGYTF
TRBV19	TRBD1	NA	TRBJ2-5	TGTGCCAGTAGTACCCGACAGGGATCCCAAGAGACCCAGTACTTC	CASSTRQGSQETQYF
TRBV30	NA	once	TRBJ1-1	TGTGCCTGGAGTGTGAGGGGGGGTAAGAACACTGAAGCTTTCTTT	CAWSVRGGKNTEAFF
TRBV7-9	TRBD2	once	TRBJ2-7	TGTGCCAGCAGCTTGACGACTAGCTCGCCCGAGCAGTACTTC	CASSLTTSSPEQYF
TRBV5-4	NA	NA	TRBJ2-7	TGTGCCAGCAGCTTAGGCCAGGGGCTCTACGAGCAGTACTTC	CASSLGQGLYEQYF
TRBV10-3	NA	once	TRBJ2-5	TGTGCCATCAGTGGGGGGTTGCAGGGGACTGAGACCCAGTACTTC	CAISGGLQGTETQYF
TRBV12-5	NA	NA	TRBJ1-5	TGTGCTAGTGGTTTGGGGAGGGATCAGCCCCAGCATTTT	CASGLGRDQPQHF
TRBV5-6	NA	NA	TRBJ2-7	TGTGCCGGCAATCGACGGGGCCGCGAGCAGTACTTC	CAGNRRGREQYF
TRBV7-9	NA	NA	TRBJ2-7	TGTGCCAGCAGCTCTCGACAGGGAGGAGGCTACGAGCAGTACTTC	CASSSRQGGGYEQYF
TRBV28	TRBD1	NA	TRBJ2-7	TGTGCCAGCAGTTCCCCGCGACAGGGCTCCTACGAGCAGTACTTC	CASSSPRQGSYEQYF
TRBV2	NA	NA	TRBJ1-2	TGTGCCAGCAGTGAAGCGACAGGAAACTATGGCTACACCTTC	CASSEATGNYGYTF